The 15 T cell receptor beta chains below were found in one sample sequenced in a study of beta chain features in type 1 diabetes. Findings of the study overall: TCRB CDR3s from Type 1 diabetes patients were moderately but significantly shorter in all four CD4+ subsets.

Antigens for these TCRs are unknown. Reverse transcription of all isolated RNA meant that expressed TCRB transcripts were sequenced. Profiling relied on immunoSEQ multiplex PCR, and the TCRdb table lists in-frame clones only, not all of them. The repertoire consists of fewer than 200,000 clones, with approximately 10% occurring once and the leading ten covering less than 0.5%. Sequencing was performed on central memory CD4+ T cells from blood. Receptor source: a man between 25 and 39 years old with type 1 diabetes.

CDR3 coding DNA: TGTGCCTGGAGGTCCGGGGGGACCCAGTACTTC. This gives the protein CAWRSGGTQYF. The V gene is TRBV30, the J gene TRBJ2-5; perhaps TRBD2 as D (6 bases). V dropped 3 bases and J dropped 7 bases, with 9 bases sitting between them. This CDR3 has 11 residues. Per germline, CDR1 GTSNPN and CDR2 SVGIG (reference sequence).

The chain is built from TRBV4-3 and TRBJ1-4; 9 bases align to TRBD1. V trimming: 0 bases; J trimming: 7 bases; junction bases outside the gene matches: 6. The CDR3 extends over 16 amino acids. Germline assignment: CDR1 LGHNA and CDR2 YSLEER. The CDR3 region has the DNA TGCGCCAGCAGCCAAGATGGAGGGACAGGGCCTGAAAAACTGTTTTTT. As protein: CASSQDGGTGPEKLFF.

The chain uses TRBV5-1 and TRBJ2-5, with TRBD1 matching 7 bases. CDR1 is SGHRS, CDR2 YFSETQ, per germline. The CDR3 has 13 residues. Trimming cost V 5 bases and J 7 bases; bases outside gene matches: 8. In DNA, the CDR3 is TGCGCCAGCAGACCCACATACAGGGGGACCCAGTACTTC. It codes for CASRPTYRGTQYF.

V gene TRBV11-2 combines with J gene TRBJ2-3; D is perhaps TRBD2 (6 bases). The germline CDR1 and CDR2 sequences are SGHAT and FQNNGV. Trimming took 5 bases from V and 5 from J, leaving 14 bases between them. There are 14 residues in the CDR3. The CDR3, as DNA: TGTGCCAGCAGCAAGGGGACCGGGGGAGATACGCAGTATTTT. It is translated as CASSKGTGGDTQYF. Based on the CDR3 plus reference TRBV11-2 and TRBJ2-3, the full variable domain is EAGVAQSPRYKIIEKRQSVAFWCNPISGHATLYWYQQILGQGPKLLIQFQNNGVVDDSQLPKDRFSAERLKGVDSTLKIQPAKLEDSAVYLCASSKGTGGDTQYFGPGTRLTVL.

Only a few counts were recorded for this clone. The rearrangement joins TRBV7-9 to TRBJ2-2; D unresolved. The V end was cut by 2 bases, the J end by 6 bases, with 10 bases between. The CDR3 spans 14 residues. Looked up from germline, CDR1 is SEHNR and CDR2 is FQNEAQ (reference sequence). As DNA, the CDR3 is TGTGCCAGCAGCTTACTGGTGCTATCCGGGGAGCTGTTTTTT. Residues: CASSLLVLSGELFF. The full variable domain, rest sourced from reference TRBV7-9 and TRBJ2-2, is DTGVSQNPRHKITKRGQNVTFRCDPISEHNRLYWYRQTLGQGPEFLTYFQNEAQLEKSRLLSDRFSAERPKGSFSTLEIQRTEQGDSAMYLCASSLLVLSGELFFGEGSRLTVL.

This clone was seen a few times. V gene TRBV7-2 combines with J gene TRBJ2-1; D is perhaps TRBD2 (6 bases). The V end was cut by 6 bases, the J end by 9 bases, with 18 bases between. This CDR3 contains 14 residues. Germline V CDR1 and CDR2: SGHTA, FQGNSA. CDR3 region: CASSTGTGLREQFF. CDR3 sequence (DNA): TGTGCCAGCAGTACCGGGACTGGCCTTCGTGAGCAGTTCTTC.

This clone occurred a few times. V and J are TRBV7-2 and TRBJ2-1, with a weak D call TRBD2 (6 bases). Germline loops: CDR1 SGHTA, CDR2 FQGNSA. This CDR3 is 14 amino acids long. Trimming pared 7 bases from V and 4 bases from J, leaving 14 bases between. CDR3 amino acids: CASNPLGGYNEQFF. In DNA form, the CDR3 reads TGTGCCAGCAACCCCCTCGGAGGGTACAATGAGCAGTTCTTC.

This clone has more than one count but fewer than ten. The chain carries TRBV9 and TRBJ2-5; D not certain. The J call is doubtful: the DNA matches TRBJ2-7 better. The CDR3 covers 14 residues. Germline lookup yields CDR1 SGDLS and CDR2 YYNGEE. CDR3 protein: CASSVDSGSYEQYF. DNA for the CDR3: TGTGCCAGCAGCGTAGACTCGGGTAGTTACGAGCAGTACTTC.

This sequence joins TRBV7-2 and TRBJ2-3; 10 nucleotides match TRBD2. With V trimmed by 3 bases and J by 3 bases, 3 bases remained unmatched. The length of the CDR3 is 15 residues. CDR1 SGHTA and CDR2 FQGNSA come from the germline V gene. The CDR3: CASSFSGRLTDTQYF. As DNA, the CDR3 is TGTGCCAGCAGCTTTAGCGGGAGGCTGACAGATACGCAGTATTTT.

This clone was counted only a few times. The rearrangement joins TRBV28 to TRBJ1-2; possibly TRBD1 for D (5 bases). This CDR3 spans 15 amino acids. The V and J ends lost 5 bases and 0 bases respectively, with 13 bases between them. Per the germline V gene, CDR1 is MDHEN and CDR2 is SYDVKM. CDR3 nucleotides: TGTGCCAGCAGTACGCCACAGGCCGCTAACTATGGCTACACCTTC. This gives the protein CASSTPQAANYGYTF.

This chain connects TRBV19 to TRBJ1-1; weak D call: TRBD1 (6 bases). CDR1 and CDR2 (germline): LNHDA, SQIVND (reference sequence). Trimming shortened V by 7 bases and J by 3 bases, and 15 bases separated the two germline ends. This CDR3 region has 14 residues. CDR3 residues: CASTSQGGDTEAFF. The DNA for the CDR3 is TGTGCCAGTACCTCTCAAGGGGGGGACACTGAAGCTTTCTTT.

On this clone: Other nucleotide sequences in the sample specify the same CDR3. This chain joins TRBV18 and TRBJ2-5; D call uncertain. Germline V gives CDR1 KGHSH, CDR2 LQKENI. V lost 3 bases to trimming and J lost 2 bases, with 4 bases between them. CDR3 length: 12 amino acids. DNA of the CDR3: TGTGCCAGCTCACCGTCTCAAGAGACCCAGTACTTC. Its protein product is CASSPSQETQYF.

CDR3 amino acids: CASSLRDRGDTQYF. The CDR3 region has the DNA TGTGCCAGCAGCCTAAGGGATCGGGGAGATACGCAGTATTTT. V and J are TRBV6-5 and TRBJ2-3; D is perhaps TRBD2 (5 bases). CDR3 length equals 14 residues. Germline CDR1 MNHEY, CDR2 SVGAGI. Trimming shortened V by 6 bases and J by 5 bases, and 15 bases separated the two germline ends.

This chain links TRBV27 with TRBJ1-2; 8 nucleotides agree with TRBD1. The junction had 1 base not matched to a gene; V was cut back by 2 bases and J by 2 bases. The CDR3 is 14 residues long. Germline V gene lookup returns CDR1 MNHEY and CDR2 SMNVEV (reference sequence). The CDR3 DNA reads TGTGCCAGCAGTTTAAACAGGGGGAACTATGGCTACACCTTC. It yields the protein CASSLNRGNYGYTF.

The gene calls are TRBV5-1 and TRBJ2-5, with TRBD2 as a possible D gene (5 bases). The CDR3 is 15 amino acids. Germline CDR1 is SGHRS and CDR2 is YFSETQ. V lost 1 base and J 3 bases, leaving 13 bases between the germline ends. DNA of the CDR3: TGCGCCAGCAGCTTGAATGGCCACGGGGAAGAGACCCAGTACTTC. Its translation is CASSLNGHGEETQYF. The full variable domain, with the rest looked up from reference TRBV5-1 and TRBJ2-5, is KAGVTQTPRYLIKTRGQQVTLSCSPISGHRSVSWYQQTPGQGLQFLFEYFSETQRNKGNFPGRFSGRQFSNSRSEMNVSTLELGDSALYLCASSLNGHGEETQYFGPGTRLLVL.